This passage covers 32 T cell receptor beta chains from one sample sequenced in a study of T cell responses to AZD1222 COVID-19 vaccine. Clones were read by immunoSEQ multiplex PCR, and TCRdb kept only the in-frame ones, dropping some. Here the sample spans approximately 110,000 clones, approximately 90% being singletons. The sequenced sample was peripheral blood, obtained on day 0 of AZD1222 vaccination. The receptors come from an adult in good health.

Turning to this clone: Within the sample, other DNA sequences also encode this same CDR3. The CDR3 coding sequence is TGTGCCAGCAGGGGGACAGGGGGGGACTACGAGCAGTACTTC. Its translation is CASRGTGGDYEQYF. The V gene is TRBV2, the J gene TRBJ2-7; 11 bases line up with TRBD1. The CDR3 extends over 14 amino acids. In germline, CDR1 is SNHLY, CDR2 FYNNEI. With 6 bases clipped from V and 3 bases from J, the junction kept 4 bases outside the gene matches.

This chain links TRBV27 with TRBJ1-2; D is perhaps TRBD1 (5 bases). The V gene lost 5 bases and the J gene lost 0 bases, with 13 bases spanning the gap. Germline CDR1 reads MNHEY; CDR2 reads SMNVEV (reference sequence). The CDR3 contains 15 residues. As DNA, the CDR3 is TGTGCCAGCAGTCAACTGGGGGTCCCTAACTATGGCTACACCTTC. Protein sequence: CASSQLGVPNYGYTF.

The rearrangement joins TRBV18 to TRBJ1-1; possibly TRBD1 for D (5 bases). Trimming removed 2 bases from V and 1 base from J, with 17 bases in between. Germline V gene data show CDR1 as KGHSH and CDR2 as LQKENI. The CDR3 has 17 amino acids. The CDR3 DNA reads TGTGCCAGCTCACCATCGTACAGGCCCAATAGGAACACTGAAGCTTTCTTT. It encodes CASSPSYRPNRNTEAFF. Using reference TRBV18 and TRBJ1-1 for the parts outside the CDR3, the full variable domain is NAGVMQNPRHLVRRRGQEARLRCSPMKGHSHVYWYRQLPEEGLKFMVYLQKENIIDESGMPKERFSAEFPKEGPSILRIQQVVRGDSAAYFCASSPSYRPNRNTEAFFGQGTRLTVV.

The rearrangement links TRBV24-1 to TRBJ2-7, with 8 bases fitting TRBD2. V gave up 3 bases and J gave up 2 bases; unmatched junction bases: 5. The CDR3 length is 15 residues. Germline CDR1 and CDR2: KGHDR and SFDVKD. CDR3 DNA: TGTGCCACCAGTGATCGCCTAGCGGGTACCTACGAGCAGTACTTC. This sequence encodes CATSDRLAGTYEQYF.

The J gene is TRBJ2-1, the V gene TRBV11-2, with TRBD2 identical over 8 bases. Germline CDR1 reads SGHAT; CDR2 reads FQNNGV. V shed 5 bases and J 6 bases; nucleotides not matched to a gene: 3. The CDR3 runs 13 residues. For the CDR3, the DNA is TGTGCCAGCAGCCCTGGGACTAGCAATGAGCAGTTCTTC. As protein: CASSPGTSNEQFF.

J is TRBJ2-7 and V is TRBV7-2; 11 bases agree with TRBD2. After removal of 3 bases from V and 4 bases from J, the junction contained 2 bases not matched to a gene. CDR1 SGHTA and CDR2 FQGNSA come from the germline V gene. There are 14 residues in the CDR3. For the CDR3, the DNA is TGTGCCAGCAGCTTCGGGACTAGCGGTTACGAGCAGTACTTC. Encoded protein: CASSFGTSGYEQYF.

The CDR3 region has the DNA TGTGCCATCAGTGAGTCTGCAGGGGGACCTTTTGAAGCTTTCTTT. Amino acids: CAISESAGGPFEAFF. This chain uses TRBV10-3 with TRBJ1-1; 7 bases are a match to TRBD1. The CDR3 spans 15 residues. V dropped 0 bases and J dropped 7; count of bases not matched to a gene: 8. The germline V gene has CDR1 ENHRY and CDR2 SYGVKD.

This chain uses TRBV7-8 with TRBJ1-1; D is possibly TRBD1 (5 bases). The CDR3 length is 16 residues. The germline V gene has CDR1 SGHVS and CDR2 FQNEAQ. Trimming cost V 8 bases and J 1 base, with 20 bases left between them. This chain's CDR3 is CASANSGGARNTEAFF. CDR3 nucleotide sequence: TGTGCCAGCGCCAACTCTGGCGGGGCTAGGAACACTGAAGCTTTCTTT. The full variable domain, completed using reference TRBV7-8 and TRBJ1-1, is GAGVSQSPRYKVAKRGQDVALRCDPISGHVSLFWYQQALGQGPEFLTYFQNEAQLDKSGLPSDRFFAERPEGSVSTLKIQRTQQEDSAVYLCASANSGGARNTEAFFGQGTRLTVV.

The gene calls are TRBV7-9 and TRBJ1-6; unclear D gene. Trimming took 1 base from V and 7 from J, leaving 5 bases between them. Looked up from germline, CDR1 is SEHNR and CDR2 is FQNEAQ (reference sequence). This CDR3 has 13 amino acids. Here the CDR3 DNA reads TGTGCCAGCAGCTTAGAAGGGAATTCACCCCTCCACTTT. It codes for CASSLEGNSPLHF.

The CDR3 bases are TGTGCCAGCAGTTTCGGCAGGGCTGGTGGCTACACCTTC. This codes for CASSFGRAGGYTF. This chain uses TRBV28 with TRBJ1-2, with D perhaps matching TRBD1 (5 bases). The length of the CDR3 is 13 residues. Germline V gene sequence: CDR1 MDHEN, CDR2 SYDVKM. V was shortened by 3 bases and J by 7 bases, with 12 bases between the two germline ends.

This clone was observed once. This sequence joins TRBV4-1 and TRBJ1-2; D perhaps matches TRBD1 (5 bases). The CDR3 is 16 residues long. Trimming took off 1 base at V and 4 bases at J, with 16 bases between the two ends. Germline assignment: CDR1 MGHRA and CDR2 YSYEKL. The CDR3 is CASSQVAQGLGYGYTF. CDR3 DNA: TGCGCCAGCAGCCAAGTCGCGCAGGGTTTGGGCTATGGCTACACCTTC.

This clone was picked up one time. The V gene is TRBV6-4, the J gene TRBJ2-7; TRBD1 agrees at 12 bases. There are 18 residues in the CDR3. V dropped 3 bases and J dropped 2; count of bases not matched to a gene: 11. Germline V CDR1 and CDR2: MRHNA, SNTAGT. For the CDR3, the DNA is TGTGCCAGCAGTGATCGCGGGACAGGGGGCGTGGAGGCCTACGAGCAGTACTTC. Translation: CASSDRGTGGVEAYEQYF.

The V and J genes are TRBV10-2 and TRBJ1-1; D is possibly TRBD1 (5 bases). Germline assignment: CDR1 WSHSY and CDR2 SAAADI. The CDR3 is 18 residues long. Trimming shortened V by 0 bases and J by 5 bases, and 22 bases separated the two germline ends. The CDR3 DNA is TGCGCCAGCAGTGAGTCGACTCGGGGACTGCCCCGGGGGACTGAAGCTTTCTTT. Translation: CASSESTRGLPRGTEAFF.

V gene TRBV7-2 combines with J gene TRBJ2-7; D remains ambiguous. CDR1 is SGHTA, CDR2 FQGNSA, per germline. CDR3 length: 13 amino acids. Trimming cost V 4 bases and J 7 bases, with 14 bases left between them. CDR3 region: CASSSLPPWEQYF. CDR3 coding DNA: TGTGCCAGCAGCTCTTTACCGCCTTGGGAGCAGTACTTC.

The rearrangement joins TRBV10-3 to TRBJ1-6; 11 bases align to TRBD1. Germline V gene lookup returns CDR1 ENHRY and CDR2 SYGVKD. Trimming took 0 bases from V and 10 from J; bases not matched to a gene: 8. This CDR3 comprises 17 residues. CDR3 sequence reads: CAISESPPGTGGSPLHF. CDR3 DNA: TGTGCCATCAGTGAGTCCCCACCAGGGACAGGGGGATCACCCCTCCACTTT.

The chain has TRBV10-2 and TRBJ1-2; D call uncertain. The germline V gene encodes CDR1 WSHSY and CDR2 SAAADI. This CDR3 comprises 15 residues. V lost 3 bases and J 5 bases, leaving 16 bases between the germline ends. The CDR3 region has the DNA TGCGCCAGCAGTGACTTTCTCGCAGGACTTTATGGCTACACCTTC. Protein: CASSDFLAGLYGYTF.

V gene TRBV27 combines with J gene TRBJ2-1; 8 bases fit TRBD2. The CDR3 extends over 16 amino acids. The V gene end was trimmed by 4 bases and the J gene end by 5 bases; junction bases not matched to a gene: 10. Germline lookup yields CDR1 MNHEY and CDR2 SMNVEV (reference sequence). CDR3: CASSSYSGVRHNEQFF. CDR3 DNA sequence: TGTGCCAGCAGTTCCTATAGCGGGGTTAGGCACAATGAGCAGTTCTTC.

This clone was detected only a few times. This CDR3 is CAWSRRSGANVLTF. The CDR3 DNA reads as TGTGCCTGGAGTAGGAGATCTGGGGCCAACGTCCTGACTTTC. This chain joins TRBV30 and TRBJ2-6; D is undetermined. V was shortened by 2 bases and J by 1 base, with 6 bases between the two germline ends. The CDR3 has 14 amino acids. Germline V gene lookup returns CDR1 GTSNPN and CDR2 SVGIG (reference sequence).

The V gene is TRBV6-6, the J gene TRBJ1-3; no clear D gene. Trimming shortened V by 0 bases and J by 4 bases, and 10 bases separated the two germline ends. The germline V gene has CDR1 MNHNY and CDR2 SVGAGI (reference sequence). The CDR3 is 15 amino acids. The CDR3 nucleotides read TGTGCCAGCAGTTACTCGCGTCAGTCAGGAAACACCATATATTTT. This gives the protein CASSYSRQSGNTIYF.

The chain is built from TRBV3-1 (or the pseudogene TRBV3-2) and TRBJ1-5, with 9 bases fitting TRBD1. The CDR3 covers 14 residues. Germline V gene sequence: CDR1 LGHDT, CDR2 YNNKEL (reference sequence). With V trimmed by 3 bases and J by 7 bases, 4 bases remained unmatched. Here the CDR3 reads CASSQGQGGQPQHF. CDR3 DNA: TGTGCCAGCAGCCAGGGACAGGGTGGACAGCCCCAGCATTTT.

The gene calls are TRBV7-2 and TRBJ2-3; D perhaps matches TRBD1 (6 bases). The CDR3 has 15 amino acids. CDR1 and CDR2 (germline): SGHTA, FQGNSA. Trimming removed 2 bases from V and 0 bases from J, with 9 bases in between. DNA of the CDR3: TGTGCCAGCAGCTTAACTCAGGGGAGCACAGATACGCAGTATTTT. Translation gives CASSLTQGSTDTQYF.

The J gene is TRBJ2-3, the V gene TRBV10-3; weak D call: TRBD2 (5 bases). V lost 6 bases and J lost 0, with 10 bases in between. Germline assignment: CDR1 ENHRY and CDR2 SYGVKD. This CDR3 spans 14 amino acids. The CDR3 bases are TGTGCCATCAGGGGAGTATCCAGCACAGATACGCAGTATTTT. It codes for CAIRGVSSTDTQYF.

V and J are TRBV6-5 and TRBJ1-1, with TRBD1 matching over 9 bases. Germline CDR1 reads MNHEY; CDR2 reads SVGAGI. The CDR3 extends over 15 amino acids. V lost 8 bases and J lost 6; bases outside the gene matches: 13. Here the CDR3 reads CASQPPDRGTPEAFF. The CDR3 DNA is TGTGCCAGCCAGCCTCCGGACAGGGGAACCCCTGAAGCTTTCTTT.

Note on this clone: Distinct nucleotide sequences in the sample also encode this CDR3. The chain joins TRBV7-9 to TRBJ2-2; TRBD2 aligns across 11 bases. Trimming cost V 5 bases and J 4 bases; bases outside gene matches: 3. Per germline, CDR1 SEHNR and CDR2 FQNEAQ (reference sequence). The length of the CDR3 is 15 residues. The CDR3 DNA sequence: TGTGCCAGCAGCCTACTAGCGGGAGTCACCGGGGAGCTGTTTTTT. This translates into CASSLLAGVTGELFF.

The V gene is TRBV4-1, the J gene TRBJ1-3; possibly TRBD1 for D (5 bases). Germline loops: CDR1 MGHRA, CDR2 YSYEKL. V shed 3 bases and J shed 3 bases, with 18 bases lying between them. The CDR3 loop spans 17 amino acids. The CDR3 region has the DNA TGCGCCAGCAGCCAGCCTCGCGCGGGGGGATATGGAAACACCATATATTTT. Translating gives CASSQPRAGGYGNTIYF.

The gene calls are TRBV30 and TRBJ1-2, with 7 bases identical to TRBD1. After removal of 5 bases from V and 8 bases from J, the junction contained 5 bases not matched to a gene. The CDR3 covers 11 residues. CDR1 and CDR2 from the germline V gene are GTSNPN and SVGIG (reference sequence). Here the CDR3 reads CAWGTGAGYTF. The CDR3 nucleotides read TGTGCCTGGGGAACAGGGGCCGGCTACACCTTC.

The chain links TRBV10-2 to TRBJ2-7; a possible D gene is TRBD1 (7 bases). Germline V gene sequence: CDR1 WSHSY, CDR2 SAAADI. There are 11 residues in the CDR3. CDR3 sequence: CAAGGRYEQYF. As DNA, the CDR3 is TGCGCGGCAGGGGGGAGGTACGAGCAGTACTTC.

The chain employs TRBV9 and TRBJ2-5; 8 nucleotides align to TRBD2. Per the germline V gene, CDR1 is SGDLS and CDR2 is YYNGEE. This CDR3 comprises 12 residues. Trimming at V came to 3 bases and at J to 11 bases, leaving 6 bases not matched to a gene. Written as DNA, the CDR3 is TGTGCCAGCAGCGCCGAAAGCGGGGGTCAGTACTTC. Translation: CASSAESGGQYF.

This sequence joins TRBV7-9 and TRBJ2-7, with 7 bases fitting TRBD2. V lost 0 bases, J lost 7 bases, and 0 bases stayed unmatched. This CDR3 region has 12 residues. In germline, CDR1 is SEHNR, CDR2 FQNEAQ (reference sequence). Here the CDR3 DNA reads TGTGCCAGCAGCTTAGCGCGGGGGGAGCAGTACTTC. It yields the protein CASSLARGEQYF.

V gene TRBV3-1 (or the pseudogene TRBV3-2) combines with J gene TRBJ2-1, with D hard to call. Germline values: CDR1 LGHDT, CDR2 YNNKEL (reference sequence). The CDR3 has 17 amino acids. Trimming removed 1 base from V and 1 base from J, with 14 bases in between. CDR3 coding DNA: TGTGCCAGCAGCCAAGTATACCCCCGGAAATCCTACAATGAGCAGTTCTTC. This gives the protein CASSQVYPRKSYNEQFF.

V gene TRBV5-6 combines with J gene TRBJ2-1; 11 bases are a match to TRBD2. Trimming removed 10 bases from V and 9 bases from J; junction bases left unmatched: 18. CDR3 length: 16 residues. In germline, CDR1 is SGHDT, CDR2 YYEEEE. CDR3 bases: TGTGCCCAAAATTGTAGGTGTAGCGGGAGGGTAAGTGAGCAGTTCTTC. It yields the protein CAQNCRCSGRVSEQFF.

The V gene is TRBV14, the J gene TRBJ1-2; the D is unclear. There are 12 residues in the CDR3. V lost 4 bases, J lost 3 bases, and 6 bases lay in between. Germline assignment: CDR1 SGHDN and CDR2 FVKESK. CDR3 region: CASSPGYYGYTF. The CDR3, as DNA: TGTGCCAGCAGCCCCGGGTACTATGGCTACACCTTC.